This TCR beta chain was identified during a study of blood T cell repertoires in COVID-19. The length of the CDR3 is 14 residues. The V end was cut by 3 bases, the J end by 3 bases, with 12 bases between. Looked up from germline, CDR1 is SGHRS and CDR2 is YFSETQ. In the study's own analysis: Estimation of nucleated cell counts relied on the amplification of reference gene primers. TCRdb's table, derived via immunoSEQ multiplex PCR, lists solely in-frame clones and lacks some. V and J calls and clone size are those listed in that table; D and trimming were worked out from the DNA. The data contain 350,000 to 400,000 clones, around 87% of them singletons. Allocation to cohorts depended on clinical history reported by the participants.

The clonotype comes from a man between 40 and 49 years old in a cohort exposed to, infected with or recovered from COVID-19 (not recorded which). The rearrangement links TRBV5-1 to TRBJ1-1, with D possibly matching TRBD1 (6 bases). The sample was PBMCs or T cells enriched from blood (not recorded which). The DNA of the CDR3 is TGCGCCAGCAGCTCCAGGGGAGTGGACACTGAAGCTTTCTTT. It yields the protein CASSSRGVDTEAFF.